The clone carrying this T cell receptor beta chain was detected a few times. A J-beta primer mix and a sample-barcoded 5' primer were used in a second PCR of about 7 to 12 cycles. TCRdb processed the 5' RACE reads anew with MiXCR; each CDR3 protein has one entry. The sample has more than 900,000 distinct CDR3 sequences; under 30% are singletons. This sample was taken from a study of blood T cells in healthy people across ages. V lost 3 bases, J lost 3 bases, and 10 bases stayed unmatched. This CDR3 is built from 18 residues. Germline V CDR1 and CDR2: LGHNA, YSLEER. This sample also belongs to another study, concerning T cells of mothers and their children.

The sequencing input was blood. This rearrangement joins TRBV4-3 to TRBJ2-2, with 10 bases lining up with TRBD1. The clonotype was recovered from a girl aged 2 to 10 in good health. In DNA form, the CDR3 reads TGCGCCAGCAGCCACCTAATCCCCGGGACAGGGGACACCGGGGAGCTGTTTTTT. Translated: CASSHLIPGTGDTGELFF.